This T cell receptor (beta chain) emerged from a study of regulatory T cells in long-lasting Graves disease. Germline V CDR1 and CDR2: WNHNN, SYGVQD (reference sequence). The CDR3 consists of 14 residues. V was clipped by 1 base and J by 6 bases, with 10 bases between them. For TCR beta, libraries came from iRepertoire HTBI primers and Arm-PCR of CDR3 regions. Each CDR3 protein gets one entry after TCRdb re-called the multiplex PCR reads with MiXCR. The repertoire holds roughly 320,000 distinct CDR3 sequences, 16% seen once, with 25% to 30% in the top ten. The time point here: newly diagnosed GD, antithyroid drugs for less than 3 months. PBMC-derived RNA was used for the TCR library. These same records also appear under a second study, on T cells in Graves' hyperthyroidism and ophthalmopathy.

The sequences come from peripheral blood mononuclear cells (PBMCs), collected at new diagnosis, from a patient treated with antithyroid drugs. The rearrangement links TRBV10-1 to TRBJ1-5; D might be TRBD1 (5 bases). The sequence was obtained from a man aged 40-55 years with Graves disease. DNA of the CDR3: TGCGCCAGCAGTGAGTTGGGGGAGGGTCAGCCCCAGCATTTT. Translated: CASSELGEGQPQHF.